Presented here are 7 T cell receptor beta chains from one specimen sequenced in a study of blood T cell repertoires in COVID-19. TCRdb keeps only in-frame clones here, not all; method: immunoSEQ multiplex PCR. In the table there are 95,000 to 150,000 clones, under 90% of which are singletons. Source material: peripheral blood. These receptors all stem from a woman between 70 and 85 years old with acute or convalescent COVID-19.

This chain joins TRBV29-1 and TRBJ2-5; 12 bases map to TRBD2. From germline, CDR1 is SQVTM and CDR2 ANQGSEA. The CDR3 has 15 amino acids. With V trimmed by 3 bases and J by 5 bases, 7 bases remained unmatched. CDR3: CSVDSSGGAGETQYF. The CDR3 bases are TGCAGCGTTGATTCTAGCGGGGGGGCTGGGGAGACCCAGTACTTC. Complete variable domain (other parts from reference TRBV29-1 and TRBJ2-5): SAVISQKPSRDICQRGTSLTIQCQVDSQVTMMFWYRQQPGQSLTLIATANQGSEATYESGFVIDKFPISRPNLTFSTLTVSNMSPEDSSIYLCSVDSSGGAGETQYFGPGTRLLVL.

This clone is medium-sized within its sample. This chain connects TRBV14 to TRBJ1-1; 8 bases are a match to TRBD1. The CDR3 is 15 residues long. Germline assignment: CDR1 SGHDN and CDR2 FVKESK. V dropped 4 bases and J dropped 1; count of bases not matched to a gene: 5. CDR3: CASSPRTGWNTEAFF. The DNA of the CDR3 is TGTGCCAGCAGCCCCAGGACAGGGTGGAACACTGAAGCTTTCTTT.

This clone appeared once. The rearrangement links TRBV15 to TRBJ1-4, with 8 bases that match TRBD1. V lost 1 base to trimming and J lost 8 bases; unmatched junction nucleotides: 6. The CDR3 is made up of 15 amino acids. The germline V gene has CDR1 LNHNV and CDR2 YYDKDF (reference sequence). The CDR3 nucleotides are TGTGCCACCAGCAGAGGAGACAGGGGTGACGAAAAACTGTTTTTT. Amino acids: CATSRGDRGDEKLFF. The full variable domain, in which reference TRBV15 and TRBJ1-4 provide the parts outside the CDR3, is DAMVIQNPRYQVTQFGKPVTLSCSQTLNHNVMYWYQQKSSQAPKLLFHYYDKDFNNEADTPDNFQSRRPNTSFCFLDIRSPGLGDTAMYLCATSRGDRGDEKLFFGSGTQLSVL.

This clone has only a few counts. The chain joins TRBV4-2 to TRBJ2-4; TRBD1 might be the D (7 bases). The CDR3 extends over 15 amino acids. Trimming removed 0 bases at V and 4 bases at J, with 10 bases between. From germline, CDR1 is LGHNA and CDR2 YNFKEQ. The CDR3 sequence is CASSQDQGGKNIQYF. In DNA form, the CDR3 reads TGTGCCAGCAGCCAAGATCAGGGGGGAAAAAACATTCAGTACTTC.

The genes are TRBV10-2 and TRBJ2-1; 11 nucleotides match TRBD2. Germline CDR1 reads WSHSY; CDR2 reads SAAADI. This CDR3 has 18 residues. Trimming at V came to 4 bases and at J to 6 bases, leaving 14 bases not matched to a gene. CDR3 protein: CASSGRRLLAGGRNEQFF. CDR3 nucleotides: TGCGCCAGCAGTGGTCGCCGGCTTTTAGCGGGGGGGCGCAATGAGCAGTTCTTC.

The chain carries TRBV29-1 and TRBJ1-1; D is unresolved. Trimming took off 5 bases at V and 3 bases at J, with 13 bases between the two ends. The CDR3 has 13 amino acids. Germline assignment: CDR1 SQVTM and CDR2 ANQGSEA. This CDR3 reads CSVRQRGDTEAFF. DNA of the CDR3: TGCAGCGTTCGGCAGCGAGGTGACACTGAAGCTTTCTTT. The full variable domain, in which reference TRBV29-1 and TRBJ1-1 provide the parts outside the CDR3, is SAVISQKPSRDICQRGTSLTIQCQVDSQVTMMFWYRQQPGQSLTLIATANQGSEATYESGFVIDKFPISRPNLTFSTLTVSNMSPEDSSIYLCSVRQRGDTEAFFGQGTRLTVV.

Only one count was recorded for this clone. V gene TRBV6-4 combines with J gene TRBJ2-3, with 8 nucleotides matching TRBD1. CDR3 size: 15 residues. CDR1 MRHNA and CDR2 SNTAGT come from the germline V gene. J was trimmed by 4 bases and V by 0 bases; bases with no gene match: 3. CDR3 sequence (DNA): TGTGCCAGCAGTGACTCAGGACAGGGCTCAGATACGCAGTATTTT. It translates to CASSDSGQGSDTQYF.